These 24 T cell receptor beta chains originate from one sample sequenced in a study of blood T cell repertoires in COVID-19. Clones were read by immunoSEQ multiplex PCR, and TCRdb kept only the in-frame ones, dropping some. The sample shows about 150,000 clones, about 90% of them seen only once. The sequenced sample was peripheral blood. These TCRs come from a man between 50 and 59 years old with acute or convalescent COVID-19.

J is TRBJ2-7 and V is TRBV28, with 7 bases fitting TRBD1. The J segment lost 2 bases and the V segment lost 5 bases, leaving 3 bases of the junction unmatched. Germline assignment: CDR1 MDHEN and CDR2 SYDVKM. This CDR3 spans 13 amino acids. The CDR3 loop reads CASSPDRAYEQYF. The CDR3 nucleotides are TGTGCCAGCAGTCCTGACAGGGCCTACGAGCAGTACTTC.

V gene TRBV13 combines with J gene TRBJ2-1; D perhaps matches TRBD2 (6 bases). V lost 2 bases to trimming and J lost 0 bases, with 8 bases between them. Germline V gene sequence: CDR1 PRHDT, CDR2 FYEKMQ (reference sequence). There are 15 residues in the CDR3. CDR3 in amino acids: CASSLTGSSYNEQFF. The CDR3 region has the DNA TGTGCCAGCAGCTTAACCGGGAGCTCCTACAATGAGCAGTTCTTC.

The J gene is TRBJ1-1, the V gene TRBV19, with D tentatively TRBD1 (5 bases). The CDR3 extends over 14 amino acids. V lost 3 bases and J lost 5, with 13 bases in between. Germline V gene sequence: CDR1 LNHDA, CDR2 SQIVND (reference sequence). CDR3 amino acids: CASSIGGGGTEAFF. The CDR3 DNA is TGTGCCAGTAGTATCGGGGGAGGTGGTACTGAAGCTTTCTTT.

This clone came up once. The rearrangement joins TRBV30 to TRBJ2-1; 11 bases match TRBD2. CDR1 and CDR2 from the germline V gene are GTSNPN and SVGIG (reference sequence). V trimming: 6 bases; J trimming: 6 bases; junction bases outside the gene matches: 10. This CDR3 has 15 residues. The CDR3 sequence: CACSTGTSGINEQFF. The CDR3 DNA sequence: TGTGCCTGTTCCACCGGGACTAGCGGAATCAATGAGCAGTTCTTC.

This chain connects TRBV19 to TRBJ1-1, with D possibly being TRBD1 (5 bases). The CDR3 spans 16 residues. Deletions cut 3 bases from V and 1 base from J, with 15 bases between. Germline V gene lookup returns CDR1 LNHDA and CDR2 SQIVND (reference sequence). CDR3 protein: CASSIRQSWGNTEAFF. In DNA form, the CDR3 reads TGTGCCAGTAGTATCCGACAGAGTTGGGGGAACACTGAAGCTTTCTTT. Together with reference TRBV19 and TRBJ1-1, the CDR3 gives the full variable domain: DGGITQSPKYLFRKEGQNVTLSCEQNLNHDAMYWYRQDPGQGLRLIYYSQIVNDFQKGDIAEGYSVSREKKESFPLTVTSAQKNPTAFYLCASSIRQSWGNTEAFFGQGTRLTVV.

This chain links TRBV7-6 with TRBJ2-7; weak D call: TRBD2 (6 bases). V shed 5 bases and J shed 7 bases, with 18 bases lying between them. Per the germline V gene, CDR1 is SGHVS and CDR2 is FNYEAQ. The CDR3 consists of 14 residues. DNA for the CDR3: TGTGCCAGCAGCAATGGACTACTCGAGCCGGAGCAGTACTTC. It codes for CASSNGLLEPEQYF.

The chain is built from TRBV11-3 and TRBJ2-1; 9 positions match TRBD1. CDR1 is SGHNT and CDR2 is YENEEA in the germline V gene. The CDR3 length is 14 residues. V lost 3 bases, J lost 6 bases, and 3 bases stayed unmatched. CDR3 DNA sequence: TGTGCCAGCAGCTTTCGACAGGGGGGCAATGAGCAGTTCTTC. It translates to CASSFRQGGNEQFF.

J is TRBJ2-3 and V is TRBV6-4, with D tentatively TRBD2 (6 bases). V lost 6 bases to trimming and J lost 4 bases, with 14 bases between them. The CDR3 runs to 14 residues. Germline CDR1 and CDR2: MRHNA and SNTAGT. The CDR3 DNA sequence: TGTGCCAGCAGGCAGGGCCCGGGGGCAGATACGCAGTATTTT. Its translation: CASRQGPGADTQYF.

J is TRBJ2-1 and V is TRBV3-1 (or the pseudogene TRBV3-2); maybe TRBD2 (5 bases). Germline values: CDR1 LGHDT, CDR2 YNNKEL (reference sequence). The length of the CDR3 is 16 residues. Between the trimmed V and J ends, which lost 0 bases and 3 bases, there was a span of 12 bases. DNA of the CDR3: TGTGCCAGCAGCCAAGACCTGAGGGCAGGCTACAATGAGCAGTTCTTC. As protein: CASSQDLRAGYNEQFF.

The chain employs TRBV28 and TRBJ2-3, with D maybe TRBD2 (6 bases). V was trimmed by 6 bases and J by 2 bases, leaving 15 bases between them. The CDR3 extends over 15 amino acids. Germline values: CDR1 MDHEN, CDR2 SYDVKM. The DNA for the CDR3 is TGTGCCAGCAGAACCCAGGCGGGGCCCACAGATACGCAGTATTTT. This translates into CASRTQAGPTDTQYF.

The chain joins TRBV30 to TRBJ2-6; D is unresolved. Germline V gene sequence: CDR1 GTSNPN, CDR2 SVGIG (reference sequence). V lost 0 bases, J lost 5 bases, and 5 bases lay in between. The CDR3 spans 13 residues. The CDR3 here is CAWSVHRANVLTF. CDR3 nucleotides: TGTGCCTGGAGTGTACATCGGGCCAACGTCCTGACTTTC.

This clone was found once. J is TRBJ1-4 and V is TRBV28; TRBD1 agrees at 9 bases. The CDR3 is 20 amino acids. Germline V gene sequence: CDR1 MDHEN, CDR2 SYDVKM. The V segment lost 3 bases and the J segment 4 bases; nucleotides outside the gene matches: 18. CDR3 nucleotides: TGTGCCAGCAGTTTGGGCCGACAGGGGGTAAAGGGTCAGGGTAATGAAAAACTGTTTTTT. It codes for CASSLGRQGVKGQGNEKLFF. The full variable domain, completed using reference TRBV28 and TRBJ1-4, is DVKVTQSSRYLVKRTGEKVFLECVQDMDHENMFWYRQDPGLGLRLIYFSYDVKMKEKGDIPEGYSVSREKKERFSLILESASTNQTSMYLCASSLGRQGVKGQGNEKLFFGSGTQLSVL.

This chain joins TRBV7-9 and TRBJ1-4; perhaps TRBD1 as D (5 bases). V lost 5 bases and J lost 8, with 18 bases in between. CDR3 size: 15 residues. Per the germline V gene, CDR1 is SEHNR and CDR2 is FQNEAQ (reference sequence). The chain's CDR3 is CASSEKEGLREKLFF. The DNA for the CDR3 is TGTGCCAGCAGCGAAAAGGAGGGGTTGCGGGAAAAACTGTTTTTT. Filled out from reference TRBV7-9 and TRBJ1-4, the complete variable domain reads DTGVSQNPRHKITKRGQNVTFRCDPISEHNRLYWYRQTLGQGPEFLTYFQNEAQLEKSRLLSDRFSAERPKGSFSTLEIQRTEQGDSAMYLCASSEKEGLREKLFFGSGTQLSVL.

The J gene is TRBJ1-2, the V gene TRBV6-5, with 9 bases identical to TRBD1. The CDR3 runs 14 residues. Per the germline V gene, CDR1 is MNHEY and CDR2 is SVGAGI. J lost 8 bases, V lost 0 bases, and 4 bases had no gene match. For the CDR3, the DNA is TGTGCCAGCAGTTACTCCGGGACAGGGTGGGGCTACACCTTC. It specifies CASSYSGTGWGYTF.

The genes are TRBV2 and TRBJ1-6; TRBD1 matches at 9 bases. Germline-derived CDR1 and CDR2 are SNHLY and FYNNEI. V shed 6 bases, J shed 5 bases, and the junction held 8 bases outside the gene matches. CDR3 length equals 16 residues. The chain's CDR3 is CASRSPGTGNNSPLHF. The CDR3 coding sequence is TGTGCCAGCAGAAGCCCTGGGACAGGGAATAATTCACCCCTCCACTTT. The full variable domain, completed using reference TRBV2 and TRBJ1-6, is EPEVTQTPSHQVTQMGQEVILRCVPISNHLYFYWYRQILGQKVEFLVSFYNNEISEKSEIFDDQFSVERPDGSNFTLKIRSTKLEDSAMYFCASRSPGTGNNSPLHFGNGTRLTVT.

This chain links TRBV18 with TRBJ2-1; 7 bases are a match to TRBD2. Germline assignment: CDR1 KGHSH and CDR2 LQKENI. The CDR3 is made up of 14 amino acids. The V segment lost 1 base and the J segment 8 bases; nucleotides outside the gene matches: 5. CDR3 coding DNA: TGTGCCAGCTCACCACTCCCCCGGGGGGATGAGCAGTTCTTC. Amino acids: CASSPLPRGDEQFF. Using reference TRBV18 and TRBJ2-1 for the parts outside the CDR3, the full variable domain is NAGVMQNPRHLVRRRGQEARLRCSPMKGHSHVYWYRQLPEEGLKFMVYLQKENIIDESGMPKERFSAEFPKEGPSILRIQQVVRGDSAAYFCASSPLPRGDEQFFGPGTRLTVL.

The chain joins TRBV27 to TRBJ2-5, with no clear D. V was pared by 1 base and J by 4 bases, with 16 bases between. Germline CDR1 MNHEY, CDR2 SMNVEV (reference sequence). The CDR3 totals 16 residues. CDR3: CASSLLAPRSRETQYF. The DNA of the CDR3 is TGTGCCAGCAGTTTATTGGCCCCCCGTTCTCGAGAGACCCAGTACTTC.

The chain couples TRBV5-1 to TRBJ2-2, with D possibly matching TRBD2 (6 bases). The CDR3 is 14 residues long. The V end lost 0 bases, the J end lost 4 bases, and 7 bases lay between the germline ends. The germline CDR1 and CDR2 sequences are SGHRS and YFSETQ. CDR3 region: CASSLVGSTGELFF. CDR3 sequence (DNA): TGCGCCAGCAGCTTGGTCGGGAGCACCGGGGAGCTGTTTTTT.

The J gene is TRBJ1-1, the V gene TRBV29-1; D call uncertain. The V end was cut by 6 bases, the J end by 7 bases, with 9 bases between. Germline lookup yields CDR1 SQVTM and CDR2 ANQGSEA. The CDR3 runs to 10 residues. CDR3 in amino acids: CSVYRGEAFF. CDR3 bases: TGCAGCGTGTACCGGGGTGAAGCTTTCTTT.

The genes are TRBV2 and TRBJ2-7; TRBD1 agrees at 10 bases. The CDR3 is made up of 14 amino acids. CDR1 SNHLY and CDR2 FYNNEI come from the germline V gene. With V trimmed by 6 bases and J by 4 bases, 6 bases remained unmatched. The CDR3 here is CASREGQGWYEQYF. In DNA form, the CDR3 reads TGTGCCAGCAGGGAGGGACAGGGGTGGTACGAGCAGTACTTC.

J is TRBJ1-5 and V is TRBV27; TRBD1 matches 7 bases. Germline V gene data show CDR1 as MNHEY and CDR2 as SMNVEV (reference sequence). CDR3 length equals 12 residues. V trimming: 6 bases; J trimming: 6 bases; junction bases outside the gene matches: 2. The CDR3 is CASRTGSQPQHF. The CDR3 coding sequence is TGTGCCAGCAGGACAGGGTCTCAGCCCCAGCATTTT.

In DNA form, the CDR3 reads TGTGCCAGCAGCGGGGGACTAGCGGGAGCGGCCGGGGAGCTGTTTTTT. Translation: CASSGGLAGAAGELFF. This chain connects TRBV5-4 to TRBJ2-2, with 14 bases that match TRBD2. The V gene's germline CDR1 is SGHNT and CDR2 YYREEE (reference sequence). The V and J ends lost 4 bases and 6 bases, in that order; junction bases with no gene match: 5. The CDR3 runs to 16 residues. The full variable domain, with the rest looked up from reference TRBV5-4 and TRBJ2-2, is ETGVTQSPTHLIKTRGQQVTLRCSSQSGHNTVSWYQQALGQGPQFIFQYYREEENGRGNFPPRFSGLQFPNYSSELNVNALELDDSALYLCASSGGLAGAAGELFFGEGSRLTVL.

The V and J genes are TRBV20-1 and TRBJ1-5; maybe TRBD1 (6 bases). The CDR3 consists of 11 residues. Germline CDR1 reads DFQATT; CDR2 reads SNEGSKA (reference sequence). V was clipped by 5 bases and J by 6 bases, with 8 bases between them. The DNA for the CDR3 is TGCAGTGCTGCAGGGGTTCAGCCCCAGCATTTT. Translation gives CSAAGVQPQHF.

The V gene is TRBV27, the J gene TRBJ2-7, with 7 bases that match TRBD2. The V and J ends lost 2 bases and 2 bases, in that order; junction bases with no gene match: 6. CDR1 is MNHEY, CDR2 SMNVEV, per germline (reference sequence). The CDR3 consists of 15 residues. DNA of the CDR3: TGTGCCAGCAGTTTACGGTCTAGCGGAACCTACGAGCAGTACTTC. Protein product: CASSLRSSGTYEQYF.